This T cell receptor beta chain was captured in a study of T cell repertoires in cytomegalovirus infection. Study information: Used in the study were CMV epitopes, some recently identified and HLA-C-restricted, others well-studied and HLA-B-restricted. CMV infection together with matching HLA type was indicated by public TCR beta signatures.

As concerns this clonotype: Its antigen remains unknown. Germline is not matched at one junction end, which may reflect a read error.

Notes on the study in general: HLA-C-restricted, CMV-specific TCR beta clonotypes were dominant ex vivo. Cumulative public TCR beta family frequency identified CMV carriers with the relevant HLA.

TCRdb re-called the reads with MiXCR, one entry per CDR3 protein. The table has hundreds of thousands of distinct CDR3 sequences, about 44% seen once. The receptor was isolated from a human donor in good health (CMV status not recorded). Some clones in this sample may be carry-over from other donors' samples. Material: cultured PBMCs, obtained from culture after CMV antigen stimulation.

The CDR3 region has the DNA TGCAGCGTTCTGGGTATGAGCACAGATATGCAGTATTTT. Its protein is CSVLGMSTDMQYF. The chain recombines TRBV29-1 with TRBJ2-3; no clear D. Germline CDR1 and CDR2: SQVTM and ANQGSEA. This CDR3 is 13 amino acids long.